A single sample gave rise to the 14 T cell receptor beta chains below, sequenced in a study of T cell repertoires in cytomegalovirus infection. TCRdb passed the reads through MiXCR, listing each CDR3 protein once. The data show 340,000 or so distinct CDR3 sequences, about 25% seen once. For these receptors, no antigen is known. The sequences come from cultured PBMCs, collected from culture after CMV antigen stimulation. All receptors derive from a human donor in good health (CMV status not recorded). Some clones in this sample may be carry-over from other donors' samples.

The chain combines TRBV7-9 with TRBJ2-1, with D tentatively TRBD1 or TRBD2 (5 bases each). Trimming cost V 5 bases and J 5 bases, with 16 bases left between them. Germline assignment: CDR1 SEHNR and CDR2 FQNEAQ (reference sequence). CDR3 size: 15 residues. CDR3 coding DNA: TGTGCCAGCAGCATGTCGGGACGAGTAAACAATGAGCAGTTCTTC. Translation: CASSMSGRVNNEQFF.

Only one count was recorded for this clonotype. CDR3 in DNA: TGTGCCAGCAGCCCGACGGCAGGGTTGCGCGTTTACGACGAGCAGTACTTC. Translating it yields CASSPTAGLRVYDEQYF. This chain uses TRBV9 with TRBJ2-7, with D perhaps TRBD1 (5 bases). Germline CDR1 reads SGDLS; CDR2 reads YYNGEE. V was cut by 4 bases and J by 5 bases, with 25 bases left in between. This CDR3 is 17 amino acids long.

This chain connects TRBV28 to TRBJ2-6; weak D call: TRBD2 (5 bases). This CDR3 has 16 residues. Germline-derived CDR1 and CDR2 are MDHEN and SYDVKM. Trimming left V 7 bases short and J 0 bases short, with 13 bases between. CDR3 bases: TGTGCCAGCATGAGAGGGCAGACCTCTGGGGCCAACGTCCTGACTTTC. As protein: CASMRGQTSGANVLTF.

There are a few counts of this clonotype. This chain joins TRBV6-5 and TRBJ1-2; possible D gene TRBD1, 5 bases. Germline V gives CDR1 MNHEY, CDR2 SVGAGI. This CDR3 comprises 13 residues. V was pared by 8 bases and J by 0 bases, with 10 bases between. The CDR3 protein is CASAGTSNYGYTF. CDR3 bases: TGTGCCAGCGCCGGGACGTCTAACTATGGCTACACCTTC.

This clonotype was seen repeatedly, ten times or more. This sequence joins TRBV7-2 and TRBJ1-6, with a possible D match to TRBD1 (6 bases). The CDR3 covers 15 residues. CDR1 SGHTA and CDR2 FQGNSA come from the germline V gene. With 5 bases removed from V and 10 bases from J, the gap between germline ends came to 18 bases. The CDR3 protein is CASSPGGGRGSPLHF. CDR3 bases: TGTGCCAGCAGCCCCGGTGGGGGAAGGGGGTCACCCCTCCACTTT.

The V call is TRBV7-2, the J call TRBJ2-1, with TRBD1 identical over 7 bases. V was clipped by 3 bases and J by 6 bases; unmatched bases: 2. The germline gives CDR1 SGHTA, CDR2 FQGNSA. CDR3 size: 13 residues. The CDR3 sequence: CASSFHRGNEQFF. CDR3 DNA: TGTGCCAGCAGCTTTCACAGGGGCAATGAGCAGTTCTTC. Complete variable domain (other parts from reference TRBV7-2 and TRBJ2-1): GAGVSQSPSNKVTEKGKDVELRCDPISGHTALYWYRQSLGQGLEFLIYFQGNSAPDKSGLPSDRFSAERTGGSVSTLTIQRTQQEDSAVYLCASSFHRGNEQFFGPGTRLTVL.

This clonotype was counted a few times. V gene TRBV11-2 combines with J gene TRBJ2-7, with a weak D call TRBD1 (5 bases). Germline V lookup: CDR1 SGHAT, CDR2 FQNNGV. With 2 bases removed from V and 6 bases from J, the gap between germline ends came to 11 bases. The length of the CDR3 is 13 residues. CDR3 loop: CASSLQGLGEQYV. The CDR3 DNA reads as TGTGCCAGCAGCTTACAGGGCTTGGGCGAGCAGTACGTC.

The chain uses TRBV6-6 and TRBJ2-2; D uncertain. This CDR3 has 13 amino acids. Germline CDR1 MNHNY, CDR2 SVGAGI (reference sequence). Trimming pared 4 bases from V and 7 bases from J, leaving 10 bases between. The CDR3 DNA follows: TGTGCCAGCAGTTCCAGAGACGGCGGGGAGCTGTTTTTT. It specifies CASSSRDGGELFF.

The chain recombines TRBV7-9 with TRBJ2-1, with D perhaps TRBD1 (6 bases). The CDR3 extends over 20 amino acids. Germline assignment: CDR1 SEHNR and CDR2 FQNEAQ (reference sequence). The V and J ends lost 5 bases and 0 bases respectively, with 26 bases between them. CDR3 loop: CASSLPGDKPNRSSYNEQFF. The CDR3 nucleotides read TGTGCCAGCAGCCTCCCTGGGGACAAACCTAACCGGAGCTCCTACAATGAGCAGTTCTTC. The full variable domain, completed using reference TRBV7-9 and TRBJ2-1, is DTGVSQNPRHKITKRGQNVTFRCDPISEHNRLYWYRQTLGQGPEFLTYFQNEAQLEKSRLLSDRFSAERPKGSFSTLEIQRTEQGDSAMYLCASSLPGDKPNRSSYNEQFFGPGTRLTVL.

This clonotype was seen more than once but under ten times. The chain employs TRBV11-3 and TRBJ2-1; 10 positions agree with TRBD2. Germline lookup yields CDR1 SGHNT and CDR2 YENEEA. CDR3 size: 16 residues. V shed 0 bases and J 3 bases; nucleotides not matched to a gene: 2. The CDR3 bases are TGTGCCAGCAGCTTAGAGGCTAGCGGGAGCTACAATGAGCAGTTCTTC. The encoded protein is CASSLEASGSYNEQFF.

This clonotype was counted a few times. This sequence joins TRBV28 and TRBJ1-1; D is unresolved. This CDR3 contains 12 residues. From germline, CDR1 is MDHEN and CDR2 SYDVKM. The chain's CDR3 is CATGPLNTEAFF. The CDR3 DNA sequence: TGTGCGACGGGTCCGCTGAACACTGAAGCTTTCTTT.

This clonotype was recorded at least ten times. The CDR3 nucleotides read TGTGCCAGCAGCTTATCAGGGGGCGGGGGCACAGATACGCAGTATTTT. Protein: CASSLSGGGGTDTQYF. This chain connects TRBV7-8 to TRBJ2-3; TRBD1 matches 8 bases. This CDR3 region has 16 residues. The V and J ends lost 2 bases and 1 base, in that order; junction bases with no gene match: 5. Germline V gives CDR1 SGHVS, CDR2 FQNEAQ.

The rearrangement uses TRBV19 and TRBJ2-5; 10 bases line up with TRBD2. The V gene end was trimmed by 1 base and the J gene end by 2 bases; junction bases not matched to a gene: 7. The CDR3 contains 17 residues. Germline values: CDR1 LNHDA, CDR2 SQIVND (reference sequence). The CDR3 loop reads CASSIGSGRVGQETQYF. CDR3 coding DNA: TGTGCCAGTAGTATAGGGAGCGGGAGGGTTGGACAAGAGACCCAGTACTTC.

This clonotype was detected many times. The rearrangement uses TRBV7-6 and TRBJ2-3; D is possibly TRBD2 (5 bases). Germline V gives CDR1 SGHVS, CDR2 FNYEAQ. The V end was cut by 2 bases, the J end by 0 bases, with 9 bases between. The CDR3 covers 15 residues. The CDR3 nucleotides read TGTGCCAGCAGCTTAATCGCGGGTAGCACAGATACGCAGTATTTT. Residues: CASSLIAGSTDTQYF. Full variable domain (remainder filled in from reference TRBV7-6 and TRBJ2-3): GAGVSQSPRYKVTKRGQDVALRCDPISGHVSLYWYRQALGQGPEFLTYFNYEAQQDKSGLPNDRFSAERPEGSISTLTIQRTEQRDSAMYRCASSLIAGSTDTQYFGPGTRLTVL.